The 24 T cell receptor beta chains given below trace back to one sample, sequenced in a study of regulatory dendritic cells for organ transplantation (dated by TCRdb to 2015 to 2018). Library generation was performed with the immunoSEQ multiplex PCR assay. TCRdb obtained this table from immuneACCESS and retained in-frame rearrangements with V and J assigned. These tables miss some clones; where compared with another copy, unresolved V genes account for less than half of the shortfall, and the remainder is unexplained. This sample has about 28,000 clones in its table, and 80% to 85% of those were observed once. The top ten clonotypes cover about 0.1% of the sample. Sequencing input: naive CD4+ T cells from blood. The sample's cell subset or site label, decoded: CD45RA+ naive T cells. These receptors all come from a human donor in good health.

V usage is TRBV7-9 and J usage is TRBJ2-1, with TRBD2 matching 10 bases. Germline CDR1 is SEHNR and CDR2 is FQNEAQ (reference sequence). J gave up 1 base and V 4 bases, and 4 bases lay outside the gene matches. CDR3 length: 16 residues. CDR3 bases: TGTGCCAGCAGCTCTCTAGCGGGGGATTCCTACAATGAGCAGTTCTTC. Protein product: CASSSLAGDSYNEQFF.

The CDR3 sequence: CSVKGGIVNTEAFF. The CDR3 DNA follows: TGCAGCGTTAAGGGAGGAATCGTGAACACTGAAGCTTTCTTT. The V call is TRBV29-1, the J call TRBJ1-1, with D hard to call. This CDR3 has 14 residues. With 5 bases removed from V and 0 bases from J, the gap between germline ends came to 13 bases. CDR1 is SQVTM and CDR2 is ANQGSEA in the germline V gene.

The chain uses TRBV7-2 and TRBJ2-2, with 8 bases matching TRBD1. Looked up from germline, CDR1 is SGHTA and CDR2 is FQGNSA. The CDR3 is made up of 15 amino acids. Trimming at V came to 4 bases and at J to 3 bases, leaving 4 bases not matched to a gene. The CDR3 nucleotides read TGTGCCAGCAGCTCGGACAGGGTGGACACCGGGGAGCTGTTTTTT. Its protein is CASSSDRVDTGELFF.

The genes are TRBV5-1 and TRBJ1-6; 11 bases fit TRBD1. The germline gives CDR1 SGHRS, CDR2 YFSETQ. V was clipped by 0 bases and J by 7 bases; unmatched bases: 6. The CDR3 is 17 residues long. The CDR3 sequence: CASSLAVGTGGNSPLHF. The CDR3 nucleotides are TGCGCCAGCAGCTTGGCCGTAGGGACAGGGGGGAATTCACCCCTCCACTTT.

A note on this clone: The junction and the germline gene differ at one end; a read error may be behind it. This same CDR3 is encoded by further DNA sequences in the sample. Written as DNA, the CDR3 is TGCGCCAGCAGCTCCCGGGAGTATACTGAAGCTTTTTTT. It codes for CASSSREYTEAFF. The rearrangement uses TRBV5-1 and TRBJ1-1; D unresolved. Germline V lookup: CDR1 SGHRS, CDR2 YFSETQ. The CDR3 has 13 amino acids.

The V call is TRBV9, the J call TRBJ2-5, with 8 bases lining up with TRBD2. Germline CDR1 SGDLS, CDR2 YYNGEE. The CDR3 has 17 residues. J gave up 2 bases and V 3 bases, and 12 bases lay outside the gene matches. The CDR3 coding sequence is TGTGCCAGCAGCGCCGCCCGGGGGGGCGTGGGGCAAGAGACCCAGTACTTC. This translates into CASSAARGGVGQETQYF.

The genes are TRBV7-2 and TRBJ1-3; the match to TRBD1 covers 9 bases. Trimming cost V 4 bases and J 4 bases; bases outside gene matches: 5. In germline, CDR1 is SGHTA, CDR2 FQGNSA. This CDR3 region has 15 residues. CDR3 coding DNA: TGTGCCAGCAGCTCACGGACAGGGGCCGGAAACACCATATATTTT. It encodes CASSSRTGAGNTIYF.

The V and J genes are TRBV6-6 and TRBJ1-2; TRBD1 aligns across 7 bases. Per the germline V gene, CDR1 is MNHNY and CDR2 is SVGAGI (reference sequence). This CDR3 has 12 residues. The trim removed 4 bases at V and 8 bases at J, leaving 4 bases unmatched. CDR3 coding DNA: TGTGCCAGCAGTTCGACAGGGAACGGCTACACCTTC. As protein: CASSSTGNGYTF.

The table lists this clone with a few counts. CDR3 protein: CASSVAITGELFF. The CDR3 coding sequence is TGTGCCAGCAGCGTAGCTATCACCGGGGAGCTGTTTTTT. This chain links TRBV9 with TRBJ2-2, with no clear D. V was trimmed by 0 bases and J by 4 bases, leaving 4 bases between them. Germline V gene lookup returns CDR1 SGDLS and CDR2 YYNGEE. The CDR3 is 13 amino acids.

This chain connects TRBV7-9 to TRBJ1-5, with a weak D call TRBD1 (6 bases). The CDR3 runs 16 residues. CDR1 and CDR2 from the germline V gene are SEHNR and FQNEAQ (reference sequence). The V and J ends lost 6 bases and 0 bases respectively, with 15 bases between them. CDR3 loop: CASRVDRLLSNQPQHF. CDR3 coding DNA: TGTGCCAGCAGGGTAGACAGGTTGCTTAGCAATCAGCCCCAGCATTTT. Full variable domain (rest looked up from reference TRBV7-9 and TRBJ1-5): DTGVSQNPRHKITKRGQNVTFRCDPISEHNRLYWYRQTLGQGPEFLTYFQNEAQLEKSRLLSDRFSAERPKGSFSTLEIQRTEQGDSAMYLCASRVDRLLSNQPQHFGDGTRLSIL.

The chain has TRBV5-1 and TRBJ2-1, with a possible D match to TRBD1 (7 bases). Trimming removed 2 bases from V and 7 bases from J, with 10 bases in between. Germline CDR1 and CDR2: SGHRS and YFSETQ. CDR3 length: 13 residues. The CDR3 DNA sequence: TGCGCCAGCAGCTTCCAGGGGGGTAATGAGCAGTTCTTC. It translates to CASSFQGGNEQFF.

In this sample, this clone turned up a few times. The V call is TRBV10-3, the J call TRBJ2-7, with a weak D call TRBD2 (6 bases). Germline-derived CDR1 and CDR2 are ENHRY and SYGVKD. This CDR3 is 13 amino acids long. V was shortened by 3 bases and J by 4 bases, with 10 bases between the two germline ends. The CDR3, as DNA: TGTGCCATCAGTGAATCGGGGGATTACGAGCAGTACTTC. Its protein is CAISESGDYEQYF.

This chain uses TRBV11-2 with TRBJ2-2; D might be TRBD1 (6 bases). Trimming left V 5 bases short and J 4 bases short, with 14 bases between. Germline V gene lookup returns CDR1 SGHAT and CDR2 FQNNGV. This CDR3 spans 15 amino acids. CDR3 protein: CASSLIGQSTGELFF. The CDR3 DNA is TGTGCCAGCAGCCTCATCGGACAGAGCACCGGGGAGCTGTTTTTT.

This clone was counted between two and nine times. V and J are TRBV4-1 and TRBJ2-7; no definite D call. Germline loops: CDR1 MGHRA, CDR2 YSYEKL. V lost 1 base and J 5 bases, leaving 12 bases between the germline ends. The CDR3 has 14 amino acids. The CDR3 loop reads CASSQVPRANEQYF. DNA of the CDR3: TGCGCCAGCAGCCAAGTCCCCAGAGCGAACGAGCAGTACTTC.

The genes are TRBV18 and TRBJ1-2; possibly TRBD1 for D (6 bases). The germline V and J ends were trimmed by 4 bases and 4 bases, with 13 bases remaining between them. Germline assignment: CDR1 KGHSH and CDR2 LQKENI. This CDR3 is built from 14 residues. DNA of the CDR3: TGTGCCAGCTCACTGGACAGTAGTTTCTATGGCTACACCTTC. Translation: CASSLDSSFYGYTF.

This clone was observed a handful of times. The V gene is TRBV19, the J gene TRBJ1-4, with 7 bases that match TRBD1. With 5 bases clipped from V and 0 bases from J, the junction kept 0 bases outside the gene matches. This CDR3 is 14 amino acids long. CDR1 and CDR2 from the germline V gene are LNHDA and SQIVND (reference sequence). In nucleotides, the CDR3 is TGTGCCAGTAGTGGGACAGCAACTAATGAAAAACTGTTTTTT. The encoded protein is CASSGTATNEKLFF.

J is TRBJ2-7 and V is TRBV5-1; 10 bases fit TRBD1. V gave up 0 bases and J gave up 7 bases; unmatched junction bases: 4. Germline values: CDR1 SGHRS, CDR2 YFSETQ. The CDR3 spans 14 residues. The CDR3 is CASSLGQGAREQYF. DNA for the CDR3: TGCGCCAGCAGCTTGGGACAGGGGGCAAGAGAGCAGTACTTC.

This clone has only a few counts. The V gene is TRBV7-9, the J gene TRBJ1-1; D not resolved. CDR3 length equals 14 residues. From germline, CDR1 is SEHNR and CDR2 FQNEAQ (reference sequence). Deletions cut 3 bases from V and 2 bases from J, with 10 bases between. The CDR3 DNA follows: TGTGCCAGCAGCTTTTCGTCCGTCAACACTGAAGCTTTCTTT. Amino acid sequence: CASSFSSVNTEAFF.

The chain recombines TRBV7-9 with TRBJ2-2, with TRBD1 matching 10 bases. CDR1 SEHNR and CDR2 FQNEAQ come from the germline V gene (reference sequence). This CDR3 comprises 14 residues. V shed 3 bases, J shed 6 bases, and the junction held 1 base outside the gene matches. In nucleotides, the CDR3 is TGTGCCAGCAGCTTCGACAGGGGGCCCGGGGAGCTGTTTTTT. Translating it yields CASSFDRGPGELFF.

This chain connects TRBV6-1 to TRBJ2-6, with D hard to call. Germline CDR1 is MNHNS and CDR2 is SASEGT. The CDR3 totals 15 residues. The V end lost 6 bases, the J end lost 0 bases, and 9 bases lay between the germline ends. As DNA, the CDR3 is TGTGCCAGCAGACAGCAGAGCTCTGGGGCCAACGTCCTGACTTTC. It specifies CASRQQSSGANVLTF.

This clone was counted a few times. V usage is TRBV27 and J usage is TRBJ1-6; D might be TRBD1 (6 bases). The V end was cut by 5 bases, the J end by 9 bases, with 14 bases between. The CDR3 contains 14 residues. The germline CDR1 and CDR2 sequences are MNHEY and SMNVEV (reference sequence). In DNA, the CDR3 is TGTGCCAGCAGTACCGCCGGACAGCTTTCACCCCTCCACTTT. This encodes CASSTAGQLSPLHF.

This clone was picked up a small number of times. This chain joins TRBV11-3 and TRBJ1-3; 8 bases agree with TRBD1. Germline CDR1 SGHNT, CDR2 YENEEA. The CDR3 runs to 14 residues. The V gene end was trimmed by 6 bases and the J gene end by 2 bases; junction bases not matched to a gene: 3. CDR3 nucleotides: TGTGCCAGCAGTCGGGGACAGGCTGGAAACACCATATATTTT. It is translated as CASSRGQAGNTIYF.

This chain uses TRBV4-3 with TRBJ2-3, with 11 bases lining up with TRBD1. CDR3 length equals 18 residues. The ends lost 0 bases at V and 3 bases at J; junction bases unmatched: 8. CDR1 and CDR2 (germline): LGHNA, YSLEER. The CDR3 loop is CASSQERLRDRGTDTQYF. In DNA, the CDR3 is TGCGCCAGCAGCCAAGAACGTTTGCGGGACAGGGGGACAGATACGCAGTATTTT.

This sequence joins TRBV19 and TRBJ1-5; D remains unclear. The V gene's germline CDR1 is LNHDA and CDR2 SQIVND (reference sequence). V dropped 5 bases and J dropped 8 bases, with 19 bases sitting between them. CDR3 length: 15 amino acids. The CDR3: CASSSGFLYREPQHF. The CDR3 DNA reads TGTGCCAGTAGTTCGGGATTTCTCTATCGGGAGCCCCAGCATTTT. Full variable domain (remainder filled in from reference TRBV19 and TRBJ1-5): DGGITQSPKYLFRKEGQNVTLSCEQNLNHDAMYWYRQDPGQGLRLIYYSQIVNDFQKGDIAEGYSVSREKKESFPLTVTSAQKNPTAFYLCASSSGFLYREPQHFGDGTRLSIL.